This is a list of T cell receptor beta chains from one sample in a study of pediatric ulcerative colitis. Method: immunoSEQ multiplex PCR; TCRdb's copy keeps in-frame clones and lacks some. The sample has 35,000 to 45,000 clones; roughly four fifths are singletons. Source material: gut tissue. The origin of the receptors is a boy between 10 and 17 years old with severe ulcerative colitis. The CDR3 runs from the conserved cysteine through the conserved F or W. The D gene is left open where the match is weak. Part of the rows lack a size; the others show once, few, many or a class for expanded clones.

V gene	clone size	J gene	D gene	CDR3 protein	CDR3 DNA
TRBV4-1	.	TRBJ2-6	.	CASSLLFGARSGANVLTF	TGCGCCAGCAGCCTTTTGTTCGGGGCCCGCTCTGGGGCCAACGTCCTGACTTTC
TRBV5-1	.	TRBJ1-2	.	CASSAFGVGGYTF	TGCGCCAGCAGCGCCTTCGGTGTGGGTGGCTACACCTTC
TRBV30	.	TRBJ2-2	.	CAWRAGELFF	TGTGCCTGGAGAGCCGGGGAGCTGTTTTTT
TRBV28	.	TRBJ1-2	.	CASSTSPLTHGYTF	TGTGCCAGCAGCACCAGCCCATTAACTCATGGCTACACCTTC
TRBV5-1	.	TRBJ1-5	.	CASSLGGWNQPQHF	TGCGCCAGCAGCTTGGGAGGCTGGAATCAGCCCCAGCATTTT
TRBV6-1	few	TRBJ1-2	TRBD1	CASSEGAVGGYTF	TGTGCCAGCAGCGAGGGGGCTGTAGGTGGCTACACCTTC
TRBV4-1	.	TRBJ1-3	.	CASSQESGHHSGNTIYF	TGCGCCAGCAGCCAAGAGTCCGGGCACCACTCTGGAAACACCATATATTTT
TRBV5-1	.	TRBJ2-3	TRBD2	CASSSTSGGDTQYF	TGCGCCAGCAGCTCGACTAGCGGGGGCGATACGCAGTATTTT
TRBV6-5	.	TRBJ1-1	.	CASSYSRQMNTEAFF	TGTGCCAGCAGTTACTCGAGGCAGATGAACACTGAAGCTTTCTTT
TRBV28	.	TRBJ1-5	TRBD1	CASSLTGQGGQPQHF	TGTGCCAGCAGTTTAACCGGACAGGGGGGTCAGCCCCAGCATTTT
TRBV4-2	few	TRBJ2-1	TRBD2	CASSQDLAGGQFF	TGTGCCAGCAGCCAAGATTTAGCGGGGGGGCAGTTCTTC